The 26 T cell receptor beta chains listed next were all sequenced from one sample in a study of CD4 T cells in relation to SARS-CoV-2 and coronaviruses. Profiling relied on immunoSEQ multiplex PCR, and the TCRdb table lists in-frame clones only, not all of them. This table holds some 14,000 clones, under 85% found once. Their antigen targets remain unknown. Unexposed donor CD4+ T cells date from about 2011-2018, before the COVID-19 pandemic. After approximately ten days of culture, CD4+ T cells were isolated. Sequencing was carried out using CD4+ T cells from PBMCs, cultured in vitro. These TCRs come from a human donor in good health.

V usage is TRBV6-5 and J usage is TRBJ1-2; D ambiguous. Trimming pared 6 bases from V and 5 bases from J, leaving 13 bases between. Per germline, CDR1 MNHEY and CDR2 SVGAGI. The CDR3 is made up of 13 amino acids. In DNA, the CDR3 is TGTGCCAGCAGCGTGGCGGAACGGTATGGCTACACCTTC. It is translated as CASSVAERYGYTF.

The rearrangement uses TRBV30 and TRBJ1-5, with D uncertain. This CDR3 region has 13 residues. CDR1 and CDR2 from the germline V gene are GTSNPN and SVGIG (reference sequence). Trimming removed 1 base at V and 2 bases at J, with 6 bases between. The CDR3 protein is CAWSGGGNQPQHF. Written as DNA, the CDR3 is TGTGCCTGGAGTGGTGGGGGCAATCAGCCCCAGCATTTT.

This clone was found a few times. CDR3: CASSFSGLGNSPLHF. The CDR3 DNA sequence: TGTGCCAGCAGTTTCTCAGGATTGGGGAATTCACCCCTCCACTTT. The chain employs TRBV27 and TRBJ1-6; D remains unclear. The CDR3 is 15 residues long. With 3 bases removed from V and 7 bases from J, the gap between germline ends came to 13 bases. The V gene's germline CDR1 is MNHEY and CDR2 SMNVEV (reference sequence).

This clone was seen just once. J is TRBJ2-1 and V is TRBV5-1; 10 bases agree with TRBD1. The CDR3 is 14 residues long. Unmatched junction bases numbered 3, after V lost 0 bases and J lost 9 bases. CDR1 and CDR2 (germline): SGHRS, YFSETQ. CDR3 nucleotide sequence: TGCGCCAGCAGCTTGGAGGACAGGGGGGCTGAGCAGTTCTTC. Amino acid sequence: CASSLEDRGAEQFF.

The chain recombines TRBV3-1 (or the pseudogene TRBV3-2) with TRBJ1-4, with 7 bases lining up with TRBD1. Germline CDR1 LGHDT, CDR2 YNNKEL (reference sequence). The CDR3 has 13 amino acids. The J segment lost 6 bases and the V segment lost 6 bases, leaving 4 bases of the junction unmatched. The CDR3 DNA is TGTGCCAGCAGACAGGGGCGGTATGAAAAACTGTTTTTT. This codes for CASRQGRYEKLFF.

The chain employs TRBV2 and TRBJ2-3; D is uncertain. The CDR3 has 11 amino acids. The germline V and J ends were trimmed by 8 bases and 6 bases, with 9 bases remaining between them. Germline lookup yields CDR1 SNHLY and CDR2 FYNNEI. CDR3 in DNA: TGTGCCAGCCCTGCCATGGATACGCAGTATTTT. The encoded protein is CASPAMDTQYF.

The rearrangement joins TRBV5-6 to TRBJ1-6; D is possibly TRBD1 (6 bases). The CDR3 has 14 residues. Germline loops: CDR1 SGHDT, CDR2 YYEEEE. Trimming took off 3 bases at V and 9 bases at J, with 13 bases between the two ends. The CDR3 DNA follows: TGTGCCAGCAGCTCCACAGGGATAGGTTCACCCCTCCACTTT. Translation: CASSSTGIGSPLHF.

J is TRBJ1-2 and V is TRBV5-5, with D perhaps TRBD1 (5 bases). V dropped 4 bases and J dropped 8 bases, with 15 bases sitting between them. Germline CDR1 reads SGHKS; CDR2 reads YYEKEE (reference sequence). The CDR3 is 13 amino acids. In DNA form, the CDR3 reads TGTGCCAGCAGCCCTCGGGACTGGGACGGCTACACCTTC. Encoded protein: CASSPRDWDGYTF.

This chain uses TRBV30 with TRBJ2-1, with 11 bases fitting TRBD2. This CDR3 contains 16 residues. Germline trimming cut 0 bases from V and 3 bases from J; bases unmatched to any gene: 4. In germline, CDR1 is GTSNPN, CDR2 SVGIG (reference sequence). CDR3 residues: CAWSVRTSGFYNEQFF. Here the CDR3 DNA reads TGTGCCTGGAGTGTACGGACTAGCGGGTTCTACAATGAGCAGTTCTTC.

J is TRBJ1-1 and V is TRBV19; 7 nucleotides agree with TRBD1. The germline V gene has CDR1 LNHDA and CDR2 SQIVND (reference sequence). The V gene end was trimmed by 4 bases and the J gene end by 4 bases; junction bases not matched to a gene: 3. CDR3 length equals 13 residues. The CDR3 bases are TGTGCCAGTAGTACCCAGGGGGGCACTGAAGCTTTCTTT. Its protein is CASSTQGGTEAFF.

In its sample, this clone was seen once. CDR3 nucleotides: TGTGCCAGCTTTTCGACAGGGGAAACTGAAGCTTTCTTT. Translated, it gives CASFSTGETEAFF. The rearrangement uses TRBV18 and TRBJ1-1; 8 nucleotides align to TRBD1. V shed 7 bases and J 5 bases; nucleotides not matched to a gene: 6. There are 13 residues in the CDR3. Per the germline V gene, CDR1 is KGHSH and CDR2 is LQKENI.

The CDR3 region has the DNA TGTGCCAGCAGTTTATCATGGGAAATTGGGTATGGCTACACCTTC. It specifies CASSLSWEIGYGYTF. The chain joins TRBV27 to TRBJ1-2; D unclear. The CDR3 has 15 residues. The ends were cut back, 0 bases at V and 5 bases at J, with 13 bases in the middle. Germline CDR1 MNHEY, CDR2 SMNVEV (reference sequence).

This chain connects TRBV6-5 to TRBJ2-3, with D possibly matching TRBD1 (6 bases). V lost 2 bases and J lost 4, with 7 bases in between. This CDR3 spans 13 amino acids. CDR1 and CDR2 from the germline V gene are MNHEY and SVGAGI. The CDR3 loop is CASSYKGADTQYF. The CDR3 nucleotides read TGTGCCAGCAGTTACAAGGGGGCAGATACGCAGTATTTT.

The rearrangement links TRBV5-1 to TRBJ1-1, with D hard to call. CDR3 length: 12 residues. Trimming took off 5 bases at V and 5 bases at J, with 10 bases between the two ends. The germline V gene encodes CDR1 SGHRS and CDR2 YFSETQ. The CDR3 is CASSFGFTEAFF. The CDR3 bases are TGCGCCAGCAGTTTTGGTTTTACTGAAGCTTTCTTT.

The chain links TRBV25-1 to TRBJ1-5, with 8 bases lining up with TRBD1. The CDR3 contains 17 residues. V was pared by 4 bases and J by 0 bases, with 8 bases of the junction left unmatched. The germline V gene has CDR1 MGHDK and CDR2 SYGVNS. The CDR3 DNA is TGTGCCAGCAGTGGGGAGGACAGGGCCTATAGCAATCAGCCCCAGCATTTT. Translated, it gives CASSGEDRAYSNQPQHF.

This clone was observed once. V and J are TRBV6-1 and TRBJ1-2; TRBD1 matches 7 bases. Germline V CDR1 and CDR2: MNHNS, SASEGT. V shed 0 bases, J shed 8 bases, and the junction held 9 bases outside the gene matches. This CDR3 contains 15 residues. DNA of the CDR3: TGTGCCAGCAGTGAAGCGGCAGGGGGTGGATTAGGCTACACCTTC. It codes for CASSEAAGGGLGYTF.

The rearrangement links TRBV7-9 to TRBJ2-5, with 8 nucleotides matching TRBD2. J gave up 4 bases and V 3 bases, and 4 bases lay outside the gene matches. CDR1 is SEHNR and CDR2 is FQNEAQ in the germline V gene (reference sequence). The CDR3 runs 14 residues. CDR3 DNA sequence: TGTGCCAGCAGCTTCCTAGCGGGTGGAGAGACCCAGTACTTC. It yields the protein CASSFLAGGETQYF.

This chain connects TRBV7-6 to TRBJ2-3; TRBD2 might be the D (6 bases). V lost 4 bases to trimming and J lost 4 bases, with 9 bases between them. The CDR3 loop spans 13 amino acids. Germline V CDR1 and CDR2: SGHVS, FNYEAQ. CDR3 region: CASSSSSADTQYF. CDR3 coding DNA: TGTGCCAGCAGCTCCTCTAGCGCAGATACGCAGTATTTT. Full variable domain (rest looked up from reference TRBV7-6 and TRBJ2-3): GAGVSQSPRYKVTKRGQDVALRCDPISGHVSLYWYRQALGQGPEFLTYFNYEAQQDKSGLPNDRFSAERPEGSISTLTIQRTEQRDSAMYRCASSSSSADTQYFGPGTRLTVL.

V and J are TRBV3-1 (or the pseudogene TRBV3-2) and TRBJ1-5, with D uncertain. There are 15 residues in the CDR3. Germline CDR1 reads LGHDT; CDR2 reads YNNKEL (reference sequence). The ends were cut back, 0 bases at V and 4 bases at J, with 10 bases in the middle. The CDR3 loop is CASSQDYTLNQPQHF. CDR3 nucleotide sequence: TGTGCCAGCAGCCAAGATTACACACTAAATCAGCCCCAGCATTTT.

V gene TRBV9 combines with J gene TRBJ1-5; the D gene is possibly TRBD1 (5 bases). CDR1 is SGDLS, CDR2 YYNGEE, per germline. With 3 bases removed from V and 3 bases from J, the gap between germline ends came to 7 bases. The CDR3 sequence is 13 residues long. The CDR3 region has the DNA TGTGCCAGCAGCGGGGGCCCCAATCAGCCCCAGCATTTT. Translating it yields CASSGGPNQPQHF. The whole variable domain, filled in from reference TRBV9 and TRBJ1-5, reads DSGVTQTPKHLITATGQRVTLRCSPRSGDLSVYWYQQSLDQGLQFLIQYYNGEERAKGNILERFSAQQFPDLHSELNLSSLELGDSALYFCASSGGPNQPQHFGDGTRLSIL.

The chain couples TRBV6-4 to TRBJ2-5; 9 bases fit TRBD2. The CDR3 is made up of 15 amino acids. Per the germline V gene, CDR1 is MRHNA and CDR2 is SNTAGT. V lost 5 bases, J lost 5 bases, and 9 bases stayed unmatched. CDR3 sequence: CASSTLAGEGETQYF. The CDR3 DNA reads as TGTGCCAGCAGTACCTTAGCGGGAGAAGGGGAGACCCAGTACTTC.

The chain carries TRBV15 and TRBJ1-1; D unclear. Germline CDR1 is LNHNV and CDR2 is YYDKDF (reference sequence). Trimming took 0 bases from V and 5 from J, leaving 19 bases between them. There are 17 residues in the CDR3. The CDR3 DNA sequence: TGTGCCACCAGCAGAGACCGTGGCGTGAGTGGAGAAACTGAAGCTTTCTTT. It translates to CATSRDRGVSGETEAFF. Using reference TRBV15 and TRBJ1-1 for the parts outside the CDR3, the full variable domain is DAMVIQNPRYQVTQFGKPVTLSCSQTLNHNVMYWYQQKSSQAPKLLFHYYDKDFNNEADTPDNFQSRRPNTSFCFLDIRSPGLGDTAMYLCATSRDRGVSGETEAFFGQGTRLTVV.

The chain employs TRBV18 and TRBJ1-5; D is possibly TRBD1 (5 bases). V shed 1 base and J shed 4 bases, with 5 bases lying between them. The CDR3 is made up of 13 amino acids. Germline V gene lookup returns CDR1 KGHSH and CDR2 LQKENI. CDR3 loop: CASSPQGNQPQHF. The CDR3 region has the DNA TGTGCCAGCTCACCACAGGGGAATCAGCCCCAGCATTTT. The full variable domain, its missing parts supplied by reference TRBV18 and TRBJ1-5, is NAGVMQNPRHLVRRRGQEARLRCSPMKGHSHVYWYRQLPEEGLKFMVYLQKENIIDESGMPKERFSAEFPKEGPSILRIQQVVRGDSAAYFCASSPQGNQPQHFGDGTRLSIL.

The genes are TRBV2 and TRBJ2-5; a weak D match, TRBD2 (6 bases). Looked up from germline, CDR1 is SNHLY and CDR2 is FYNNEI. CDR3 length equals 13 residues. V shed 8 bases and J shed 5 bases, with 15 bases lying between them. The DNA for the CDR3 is TGTGCCAGCCAGTGGAGGGGCGGGGAGACCCAGTACTTC. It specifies CASQWRGGETQYF.

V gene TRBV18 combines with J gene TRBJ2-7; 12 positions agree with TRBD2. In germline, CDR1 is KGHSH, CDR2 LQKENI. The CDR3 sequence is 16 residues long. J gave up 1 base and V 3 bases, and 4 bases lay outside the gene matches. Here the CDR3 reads CASSPSLAGGSYEQYF. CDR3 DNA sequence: TGTGCCAGCTCACCGTCTCTAGCGGGAGGGTCCTACGAGCAGTACTTC. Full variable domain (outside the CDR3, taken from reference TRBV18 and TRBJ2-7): NAGVMQNPRHLVRRRGQEARLRCSPMKGHSHVYWYRQLPEEGLKFMVYLQKENIIDESGMPKERFSAEFPKEGPSILRIQQVVRGDSAAYFCASSPSLAGGSYEQYFGPGTRLTVT.

CDR3 in amino acids: CASSQDRGQGLDEQYF. The CDR3 region has the DNA TGTGCCAGCAGCCAAGATCGGGGACAGGGTTTGGACGAGCAGTACTTC. The chain carries TRBV3-1 (or the pseudogene TRBV3-2) and TRBJ2-7; TRBD1 agrees at 9 bases. Germline CDR1 and CDR2: LGHDT and YNNKEL (reference sequence). CDR3 length: 16 amino acids. V lost 0 bases to trimming and J lost 5 bases; unmatched junction nucleotides: 8.